Shown below are 8 T cell receptor beta chains from a single sample sequenced in a study of OX40 agonist ivuxolimab in advanced cancers. Only in-frame clones appear in the TCRdb table, and some are missing; sequencing was by immunoSEQ multiplex PCR. Found here are 90,000 to 100,000 clones, about 80% of them singletons; the top ten hold approximately 1.5%. This specimen was CD4+ or CD8+ T cells sorted from blood, taken in a trial of the OX40 agonist ivuxolimab. These receptors came from an adult with an advanced solid tumor such as melanoma, head and neck, liver or kidney cancer.

This clone was seen a single time. This chain links TRBV11-2 with TRBJ2-7; 8 positions match TRBD1. Trimming took 2 bases from V and 1 from J; bases not matched to a gene: 10. Per germline, CDR1 SGHAT and CDR2 FQNNGV. The CDR3 is 17 amino acids. CDR3 sequence: CASSLLRPGTGSYEQYF. The CDR3 DNA is TGTGCCAGCAGCTTATTGCGTCCCGGGACAGGATCCTACGAGCAGTACTTC.

The chain links TRBV7-2 to TRBJ2-5, with a weak D call TRBD2 (5 bases). The V gene lost 3 bases and the J gene lost 1 base, with 9 bases spanning the gap. The CDR3 totals 14 residues. Germline assignment: CDR1 SGHTA and CDR2 FQGNSA. CDR3 in amino acids: CASSFQRTQETQYF. For the CDR3, the DNA is TGTGCCAGCAGCTTCCAGCGGACCCAAGAGACCCAGTACTTC.

This chain's CDR3 is CAIEGPVEGDSDTEAFF. The CDR3 DNA follows: TGTGCCATCGAGGGGCCGGTAGAGGGGGACTCGGACACTGAAGCTTTCTTT. V usage is TRBV10-3 and J usage is TRBJ1-1, with D maybe TRBD1 (6 bases). The CDR3 is 17 residues long. Trimming cost V 8 bases and J 3 bases, with 25 bases left between them. Germline V CDR1 and CDR2: ENHRY, SYGVKD.

The chain uses TRBV12-1 and TRBJ2-4; TRBD1, the table's D call, was not compared with the DNA. TRBV12-1 is classified as a pseudogene. CDR3 length equals 18 residues. CDR3 nucleotide sequence: TGTGCCAGCAGCTTTAACAGGCCGCCGGAACGGTCCAAAAACATTCAGTACTTC. Translating gives CASSFNRPPERSKNIQYF.

This sequence joins TRBV6-9 and TRBJ1-2, with D possibly matching TRBD1 (6 bases). This CDR3 is built from 14 residues. V was shortened by 4 bases and J by 6 bases, with 15 bases between the two germline ends. The germline CDR1 and CDR2 sequences are MNHGY and SVAAGI. The CDR3: CASSSRTAPHGYTF. The CDR3 bases are TGTGCCAGCAGTTCCCGGACAGCCCCTCATGGCTACACCTTC.

This clone was counted between two and nine times. Written as DNA, the CDR3 is TGTGCCAGCAGCTACACATGGGGCTCTGGGGCCAACGTCCTGACTTTC. Amino acids: CASSYTWGSGANVLTF. The rearrangement uses TRBV14 and TRBJ2-6; D call uncertain. V was trimmed by 5 bases and J by 0 bases, leaving 11 bases between them. The CDR3 is 16 residues long. The V gene's germline CDR1 is SGHDN and CDR2 FVKESK.

The genes are TRBV11-2 and TRBJ1-5; TRBD1 might be the D (5 bases). This CDR3 has 14 amino acids. Trimming cost V 5 bases and J 11 bases, with 19 bases left between them. Germline CDR1 reads SGHAT; CDR2 reads FQNNGV. CDR3 protein: CASSLGTTGGTQHF. CDR3 nucleotides: TGTGCCAGCAGCCTTGGGACGACCGGGGGGACCCAGCATTTT. The full variable domain, rest sourced from reference TRBV11-2 and TRBJ1-5, is EAGVAQSPRYKIIEKRQSVAFWCNPISGHATLYWYQQILGQGPKLLIQFQNNGVVDDSQLPKDRFSAERLKGVDSTLKIQPAKLEDSAVYLCASSLGTTGGTQHFGDGTRLSIL.

The CDR3 reads CASSQELAPENYGYTF. CDR3 nucleotides: TGTGCCAGCAGCCAGGAACTAGCCCCGGAGAATTATGGCTACACCTTC. This rearrangement joins TRBV4-2 to TRBJ1-2; D gene ambiguous. V was pared by 3 bases and J by 5 bases, with 19 bases between. Germline V gives CDR1 LGHNA, CDR2 YNFKEQ. This CDR3 comprises 16 residues.